Listed here are 14 T cell receptor beta chains from one sample, sequenced in a study of T cell repertoires in cytomegalovirus infection. These TCRs' antigens remain unknown. TCRdb re-derived calls from the reads in MiXCR, one entry per CDR3 protein. The data hold under 850,000 distinct CDR3 sequences, with roughly 36% observed a single time. This sample comprised cultured PBMCs, obtained from culture after CMV antigen stimulation. Receptors originate from a human donor in good health (CMV status not recorded). Some clones in this sample may be carry-over from other donors' samples.

The V call is TRBV7-4, the J call TRBJ2-3, with 10 bases lining up with TRBD2. The V gene's germline CDR1 is SGHVT and CDR2 SQSDAQ. Trimming at V came to 3 bases and at J to 8 bases, leaving 8 bases not matched to a gene. This CDR3 comprises 15 residues. Here the CDR3 DNA reads TGTGCCAGCAGCTTGGGGACTAGCGCGTTCGGTACGCAGTATTTT. The encoded protein is CASSLGTSAFGTQYF.

The chain couples TRBV24-1 to TRBJ2-3; D might be TRBD1 or TRBD2, each matching 5 bases. This CDR3 spans 17 amino acids. The germline CDR1 and CDR2 sequences are KGHDR and SFDVKD. Trimming cost V 3 bases and J 6 bases, with 21 bases left between them. In DNA, the CDR3 is TGTGCCACCAGTGATACCGGGACCCGGACTGGGGTGGATACGCAGTATTTT. Residues: CATSDTGTRTGVDTQYF.

This clonotype was detected only a few times. This chain joins TRBV11-2 and TRBJ2-5; no firm D call. V was trimmed by 0 bases and J by 5 bases, leaving 7 bases between them. This CDR3 spans 13 amino acids. The germline V gene encodes CDR1 SGHAT and CDR2 FQNNGV. As DNA, the CDR3 is TGTGCCAGCAGCTTAGATTTTGTGGAGACCCAGTACTTC. Translated, it gives CASSLDFVETQYF.

V is TRBV6-1 and J is TRBJ2-5; D remains ambiguous. Germline assignment: CDR1 MNHNS and CDR2 SASEGT. CDR3 length: 14 amino acids. V was trimmed by 5 bases and J by 4 bases, leaving 14 bases between them. The DNA of the CDR3 is TGTGCCAGCAGTCCCCCGGTGCAGCGAGAGACCCAGTACTTC. It is translated as CASSPPVQRETQYF.

Concerning this clonotype: Its ends do not fully match the called genes, so a read error is possible. The chain uses TRBV19 and TRBJ1-2, with 8 bases fitting TRBD1. The CDR3 extends over 13 amino acids. Germline V gives CDR1 LNHDA, CDR2 SQIVND (reference sequence). The CDR3 DNA sequence: TGTGCCAGTAGTGGACAGGGTGCGGTTGGAAAATTCTTC. Amino acid sequence: CASSGQGAVGKFF.

J is TRBJ2-3 and V is TRBV5-4; D is ambiguous. This CDR3 contains 15 residues. The V gene lost 4 bases and the J gene lost 3 bases, with 15 bases spanning the gap. Germline-derived CDR1 and CDR2 are SGHNT and YYREEE (reference sequence). CDR3 nucleotides: TGTGCCAGCAGCGCGATCCCCACCCAGACAGATACGCAGTATTTT. It is translated as CASSAIPTQTDTQYF.

This clonotype was counted only a few times. The rearrangement joins TRBV14 to TRBJ2-1; D is ambiguous. V gave up 0 bases and J gave up 4 bases, with 7 bases separating them. The germline gives CDR1 SGHDN, CDR2 FVKESK. This CDR3 is 14 amino acids long. CDR3 protein: CASSQDLLYNEQFF. CDR3 coding DNA: TGTGCCAGCAGCCAAGATTTACTATACAATGAGCAGTTCTTC.

The rearrangement joins TRBV29-1 to TRBJ2-7; D is possibly TRBD2 (6 bases). Trimming left V 4 bases short and J 6 bases short, with 16 bases between. This CDR3 has 13 amino acids. Looked up from germline, CDR1 is SQVTM and CDR2 is ANQGSEA. As DNA, the CDR3 is TGCAGCGTTGTAGGAGGGGTCCTGGGCGAGCAGTACTTC. This translates into CSVVGGVLGEQYF.

This clonotype was recorded a few times. The CDR3 protein is CASSGERATEAFF. The CDR3 DNA reads TGTGCCAGCAGTGGTGAGAGGGCCACTGAAGCTTTCTTT. The chain carries TRBV2 and TRBJ1-1; D remains ambiguous. The CDR3 has 13 residues. Trimming removed 4 bases from V and 4 bases from J, with 10 bases in between. Germline V gene lookup returns CDR1 SNHLY and CDR2 FYNNEI.

A word on this clonotype: This could be a read error, since a much larger clone is one nucleotide away. The chain links TRBV7-8 to TRBJ1-2; the D gene is possibly TRBD1 (6 bases). Germline CDR1 is SGHVS and CDR2 is FQNEAQ. This CDR3 is 14 amino acids long. CDR3 protein: CASSRGAGNYGYAF. The CDR3 DNA sequence: TGTGCCAGCAGCAGGGGGGCAGGGAACTATGGCTACGCCTTC.

At least ten counts were recorded for this clonotype. V usage is TRBV7-2 and J usage is TRBJ2-3; 7 nucleotides match TRBD1. This CDR3 has 13 residues. In germline, CDR1 is SGHTA, CDR2 FQGNSA. J gave up 4 bases and V 3 bases, and 1 base lay outside the gene matches. CDR3 sequence reads: CASSFTGADTQYF. CDR3 nucleotide sequence: TGTGCCAGCAGCTTCACAGGGGCAGATACGCAGTATTTT.

The rearrangement uses TRBV19 and TRBJ1-5, with a possible D match to TRBD1 (5 bases). CDR3 size: 15 residues. Looked up from germline, CDR1 is LNHDA and CDR2 is SQIVND (reference sequence). V shed 9 bases and J shed 6 bases, with 21 bases lying between them. CDR3 loop: CASRRLGGVGQPQHF. The CDR3 coding sequence is TGTGCCAGCCGCAGGTTGGGGGGAGTGGGTCAGCCCCAGCATTTT.

The chain links TRBV12-3 or TRBV12-4 to TRBJ1-1; 8 nucleotides match TRBD1. J lost 7 bases, V lost 2 bases, and 6 bases had no gene match. The CDR3 length is 14 residues. The CDR3 DNA reads as TGTGCCAGCAGTTTATGGCAGGGGGCGAGTGAAGCTTTCTTT. Its protein is CASSLWQGASEAFF.

V is TRBV12-5 and J is TRBJ1-2; a weak D match, TRBD1 (5 bases). In germline, CDR1 is LGHNT, CDR2 FRNRAP. The CDR3 contains 16 residues. V dropped 4 bases and J dropped 2 bases, with 17 bases sitting between them. The chain's CDR3 is CASGYSEGILNYGYTF. As DNA, the CDR3 is TGTGCTAGTGGTTATTCGGAGGGGATTCTAAACTATGGCTACACCTTC.